A selection of T cell receptor beta chains follows, all from one sample in a study of blood T cell repertoires in COVID-19. TCRdb's copy holds only in-frame clones and misses some; the assay was immunoSEQ multiplex PCR. This table holds more than 65,000 clones, around 91% found once. The material sequenced was peripheral blood. The receptors were sampled from a human donor in a cohort sampled during active COVID-19. Both conserved end residues are part of each CDR3. Each record gives: D gene, V gene, clone size, J gene, CDR3 protein, CDR3 DNA. A D gene is named only where the DNA matches it firmly. A row's size may be missing; if present it is once, few, many or a size class.

D: NA; V: TRBV30; size: NA; J: TRBJ1-2; CDR3: CAWSLLGMGYSYTF; DNA: TGTGCCTGGAGTCTCCTCGGAATGGGCTACAGCTACACCTTC
D: NA; V: TRBV28; size: NA; J: TRBJ1-2; CDR3: CASSGVRAGGYGYTF; DNA: TGTGCCAGCAGTGGGGTTAGGGCAGGAGGATATGGCTACACCTTC
D: TRBD2; V: TRBV9; size: NA; J: TRBJ2-7; CDR3: CASSDGLAGHEQYF; DNA: TGTGCCAGCAGTGACGGACTAGCGGGCCACGAGCAGTACTTC
D: NA; V: TRBV9; size: NA; J: TRBJ1-2; CDR3: CASSTQGGGYTF; DNA: TGTGCCAGCAGCACACAGGGAGGGGGCTACACCTTC
D: NA; V: TRBV6-2/TRBV6-3; size: NA; J: TRBJ2-7; CDR3: CASSRFFFRETYEQYF; DNA: TGTGCCAGCAGCCGGTTCTTCTTTAGGGAGACCTACGAGCAGTACTTC
D: TRBD1; V: TRBV7-9; size: NA; J: TRBJ1-2; CDR3: CASSLGQRNYGYTF; DNA: TGTGCCAGCAGCTTGGGACAGAGAAACTATGGCTACACCTTC
D: NA; V: TRBV4-2; size: once; J: TRBJ2-6; CDR3: CASSQGEAGANVLTF; DNA: TGTGCCAGCAGCCAAGGGGAGGCTGGGGCCAACGTCCTGACTTTC
D: TRBD1; V: TRBV12-5; size: NA; J: TRBJ2-7; CDR3: CASAYRGEDEQYF; DNA: TGTGCTAGTGCCTACAGGGGAGAGGACGAGCAGTACTTC
D: TRBD2; V: TRBV3-1/TRBV3-2; size: NA; J: TRBJ2-7; CDR3: CASSQGPAGGREQYF; DNA: TGTGCCAGCAGCCAAGGCCCAGCGGGGGGGCGCGAGCAGTACTTC
D: TRBD1; V: TRBV19; size: NA; J: TRBJ1-3; CDR3: CASGTGVSGNTIYF; DNA: TGTGCCAGTGGGACAGGAGTCTCTGGAAACACCATATATTTT
D: NA; V: TRBV6-6; size: once; J: TRBJ1-1; CDR3: CASSYPTTPWVAFF; DNA: TGTGCCAGCAGTTACCCGACGACACCATGGGTCGCTTTCTTT
D: NA; V: TRBV11-2; size: NA; J: TRBJ2-1; CDR3: CASSARTTYNEQFF; DNA: TGTGCCAGCAGCGCCAGGACTACCTACAATGAGCAGTTCTTC
D: NA; V: TRBV7-9; size: few; J: TRBJ2-7; CDR3: CASSLNRANEQYF; DNA: TGTGCCAGCAGCTTAAACAGGGCCAACGAGCAGTACTTC
D: NA; V: TRBV12-3/TRBV12-4; size: once; J: TRBJ1-1; CDR3: CASTTEIGFRAFF; DNA: TGTGCCAGCACTACTGAAATCGGGTTCCGCGCTTTCTTT
D: TRBD1; V: TRBV7-8; size: once; J: TRBJ1-5; CDR3: CASSPGRGADQPQHF; DNA: TGTGCCAGCAGCCCTGGCAGGGGGGCTGATCAGCCCCAGCATTTT
D: NA; V: TRBV6-6; size: NA; J: TRBJ1-6; CDR3: CASSYSAGGNSPLHF; DNA: TGTGCCAGCAGTTACTCGGCCGGGGGTAATTCACCCCTCCACTTT
D: TRBD1; V: TRBV4-1; size: NA; J: TRBJ1-1; CDR3: CASSQVFPGGSTEAFF; DNA: TGCGCCAGCAGCCAAGTTTTTCCAGGGGGCTCAACTGAAGCTTTCTTT
D: NA; V: TRBV14; size: NA; J: TRBJ2-5; CDR3: CASSQVHVPGETQYF; DNA: TGTGCCAGCAGCCAAGTCCATGTCCCCGGAGAGACCCAGTACTTC
D: TRBD1; V: TRBV29-1; size: once; J: TRBJ1-1; CDR3: CSASGGSDTEAFF; DNA: TGCAGCGCTTCAGGGGGCTCGGATACTGAAGCTTTCTTT
D: TRBD1; V: TRBV11-2; size: NA; J: TRBJ1-6; CDR3: CASSLRQGNSPLHF; DNA: TGTGCCAGCAGCTTGCGACAGGGGAATTCACCCCTCCACTTT
D: TRBD2; V: TRBV3-1/TRBV3-2; size: once; J: TRBJ2-5; CDR3: CASSLPNSTSGGTQYF; DNA: TGTGCCAGCAGCCTTCCCAACTCCACTAGCGGGGGAACCCAGTACTTC
D: TRBD1; V: TRBV19; size: NA; J: TRBJ1-2; CDR3: CASSPRDSPFYGYTF; DNA: TGTGCCAGTAGTCCACGGGACAGTCCCTTCTATGGCTACACCTTC